This is a list of T cell receptor beta chains from one sample in a study of CD8+ T cells in alopecia areata. Generated by immunoSEQ multiplex PCR, the TCRdb table keeps only in-frame clones and is missing some. The sample lists roughly 170,000 clones; 59% were seen once. Sequencing was performed on CD4+ T cells sorted from blood, taken at week 0. These TCRs come from a human donor with alopecia areata. Each CDR3 is given with its conserved first and last residue. Each record gives: J gene, V gene, CDR3 protein.

j_call: TRBJ1-1
v_call: TRBV6-1
cdr3_aa: CASSDTTEAFF

j_call: TRBJ2-7
v_call: TRBV11-2
cdr3_aa: CASSTGTANSYEQYF

j_call: TRBJ2-5
v_call: TRBV6-5
cdr3_aa: CASSYSRGPLKETQYF

j_call: TRBJ2-3
v_call: TRBV2
cdr3_aa: CASTSTDTQYF

j_call: TRBJ2-3
v_call: TRBV10-3
cdr3_aa: CAISESSATQYF

j_call: TRBJ2-3
v_call: TRBV19
cdr3_aa: CASSSTLAGGFSTDTQYF

j_call: TRBJ2-2
v_call: TRBV5-1
cdr3_aa: CASSLVLADTGELFF

j_call: TRBJ2-5
v_call: TRBV4-1
cdr3_aa: CASNARTVDKTQYF

j_call: TRBJ1-1
v_call: TRBV2
cdr3_aa: CASSEGGRRNTEAFF

j_call: TRBJ2-1
v_call: TRBV11-2
cdr3_aa: CASSSAVLRFF

j_call: TRBJ2-1
v_call: TRBV30
cdr3_aa: CAWSVLFEQFF

j_call: TRBJ2-5
v_call: TRBV25-1
cdr3_aa: CASSEWLGETQYF

j_call: TRBJ1-5
v_call: TRBV2
cdr3_aa: CASSERQVWEPQHF

j_call: TRBJ1-5
v_call: TRBV30
cdr3_aa: CAWSGGTNSNQPQHF

j_call: TRBJ2-3
v_call: TRBV7-9
cdr3_aa: CASSLGLTSTDTQYF

j_call: TRBJ2-7
v_call: TRBV29-1
cdr3_aa: CSVGSLRPYEQYF

j_call: TRBJ2-5
v_call: TRBV5-6
cdr3_aa: CASRRVDSQETQYF

j_call: TRBJ2-1
v_call: TRBV7-7
cdr3_aa: CASSNTRLSGDNEQFF

j_call: TRBJ2-3
v_call: TRBV2
cdr3_aa: CASSEVDTQYF

j_call: TRBJ2-1
v_call: TRBV2
cdr3_aa: CAQEALGVNEQFF

j_call: TRBJ1-2
v_call: TRBV7-2
cdr3_aa: CASSSRGGMGYGYTF

j_call: TRBJ2-5
v_call: TRBV15
cdr3_aa: CATSSGSSGGRKTQYF

j_call: TRBJ1-1
v_call: TRBV7-9
cdr3_aa: CASSYGQENTEAFF

j_call: TRBJ1-1
v_call: TRBV30
cdr3_aa: CAWRTGRNTEAFF

j_call: TRBJ2-7
v_call: TRBV7-2
cdr3_aa: CASSRTQGAYEQYF

j_call: TRBJ2-2
v_call: TRBV29-1
cdr3_aa: CSVEARDGRNTGELFF

j_call: TRBJ2-3
v_call: TRBV29-1
cdr3_aa: CSVERGVNTDTQYF

j_call: TRBJ2-7
v_call: TRBV4-2
cdr3_aa: CASSQDRTYEQYF

j_call: TRBJ1-4
v_call: TRBV7-9
cdr3_aa: CASSLAGTGENEKLFF

j_call: TRBJ2-2
v_call: TRBV5-4
cdr3_aa: CASSLVPNTGELFF

j_call: TRBJ2-1
v_call: TRBV19
cdr3_aa: CATSSGAPYNEQFF

j_call: TRBJ2-6
v_call: TRBV6-5
cdr3_aa: CASTRFGANVLTF

j_call: TRBJ1-4
v_call: TRBV30
cdr3_aa: CAWRTLPNAKLFF

j_call: TRBJ1-4
v_call: TRBV5-1
cdr3_aa: CASSGGQPYEKLFF

j_call: TRBJ1-2
v_call: TRBV30
cdr3_aa: CAWSGQISRYGYTF

j_call: TRBJ2-3
v_call: TRBV29-1
cdr3_aa: CSVVGQTTDTQYF

j_call: TRBJ2-7
v_call: TRBV29-1
cdr3_aa: CSVGIQGLGEQYF

j_call: TRBJ1-2
v_call: TRBV7-9
cdr3_aa: CASSRRDRGNGYTF

j_call: TRBJ1-5
v_call: TRBV6-5
cdr3_aa: CASKKTDNQPQHF

j_call: TRBJ2-7
v_call: TRBV10-3
cdr3_aa: CAISGDTEQYF

j_call: TRBJ1-1
v_call: TRBV25-1
cdr3_aa: CASRIQGTGAEAFF

j_call: TRBJ1-2
v_call: TRBV29-1
cdr3_aa: CSVEDGYGYTF

j_call: TRBJ1-6
v_call: TRBV9
cdr3_aa: CASSVATWDAGDSPLHF

j_call: TRBJ1-3
v_call: TRBV28
cdr3_aa: CASSKPWRGNTIYF